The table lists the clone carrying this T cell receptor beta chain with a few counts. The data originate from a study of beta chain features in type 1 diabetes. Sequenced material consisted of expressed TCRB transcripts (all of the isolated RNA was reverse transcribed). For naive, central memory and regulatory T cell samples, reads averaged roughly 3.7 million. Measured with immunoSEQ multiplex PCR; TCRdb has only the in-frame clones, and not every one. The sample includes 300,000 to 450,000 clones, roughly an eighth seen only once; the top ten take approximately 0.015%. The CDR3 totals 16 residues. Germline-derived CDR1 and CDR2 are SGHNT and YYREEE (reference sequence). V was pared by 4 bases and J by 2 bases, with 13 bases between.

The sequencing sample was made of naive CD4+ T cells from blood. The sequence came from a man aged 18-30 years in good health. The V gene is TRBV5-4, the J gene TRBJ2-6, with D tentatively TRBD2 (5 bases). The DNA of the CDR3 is TGTGCCAGCAGCCTGGACCCCGGGGCTGGGGCCAACGTCCTGACTTTC. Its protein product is CASSLDPGAGANVLTF.